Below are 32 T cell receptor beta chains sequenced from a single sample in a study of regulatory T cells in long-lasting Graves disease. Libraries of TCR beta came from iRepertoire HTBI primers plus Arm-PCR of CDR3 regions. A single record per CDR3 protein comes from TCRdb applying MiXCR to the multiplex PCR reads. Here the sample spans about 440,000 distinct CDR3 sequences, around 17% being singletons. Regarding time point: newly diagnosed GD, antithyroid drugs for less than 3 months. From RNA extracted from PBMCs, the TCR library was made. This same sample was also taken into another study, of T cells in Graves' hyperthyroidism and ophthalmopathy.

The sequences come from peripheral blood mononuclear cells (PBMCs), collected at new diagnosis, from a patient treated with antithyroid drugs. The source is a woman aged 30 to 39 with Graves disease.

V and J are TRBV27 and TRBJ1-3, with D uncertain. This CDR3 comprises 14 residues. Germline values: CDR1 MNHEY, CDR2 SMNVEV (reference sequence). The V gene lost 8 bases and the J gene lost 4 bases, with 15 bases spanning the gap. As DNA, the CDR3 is TGTGCCAGCCGTTCGTTGGACTTGGGAAACACCATATATTTT. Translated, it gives CASRSLDLGNTIYF.

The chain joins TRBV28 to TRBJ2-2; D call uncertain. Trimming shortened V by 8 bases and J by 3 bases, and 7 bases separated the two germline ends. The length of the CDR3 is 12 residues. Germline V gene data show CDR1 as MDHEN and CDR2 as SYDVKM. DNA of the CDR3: TGTGCCAGCTTGGCATACACCGGGGAGCTGTTTTTT. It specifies CASLAYTGELFF.

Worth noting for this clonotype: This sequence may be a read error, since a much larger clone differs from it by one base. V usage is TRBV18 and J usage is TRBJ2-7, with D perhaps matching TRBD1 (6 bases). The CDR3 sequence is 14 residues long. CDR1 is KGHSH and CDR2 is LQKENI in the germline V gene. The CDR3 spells CVSSLGTYDYEQYF. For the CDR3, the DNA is TGTGTCAGCTCACTCGGGACATATGACTACGAGCAGTACTTC.

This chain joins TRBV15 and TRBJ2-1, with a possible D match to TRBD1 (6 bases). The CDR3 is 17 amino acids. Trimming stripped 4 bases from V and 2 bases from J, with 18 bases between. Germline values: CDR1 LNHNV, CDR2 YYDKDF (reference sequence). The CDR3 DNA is TGTGCCACCAGCAAGATCATCAGGGGAGTAGCCTACAATGAGCAGTTCTTC. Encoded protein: CATSKIIRGVAYNEQFF.

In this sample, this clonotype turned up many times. CDR3 DNA sequence: TGTGCCAGCAGCCAAGATAGCACCCACAATGAGCAGTTCTTC. As protein: CASSQDSTHNEQFF. The chain is built from TRBV3-1 and TRBJ2-1; D unclear. From germline, CDR1 is LGHDT and CDR2 YNNKEL (reference sequence). The length of the CDR3 is 14 residues. Between the trimmed V and J ends, which lost 0 bases and 5 bases, there was a span of 8 bases.

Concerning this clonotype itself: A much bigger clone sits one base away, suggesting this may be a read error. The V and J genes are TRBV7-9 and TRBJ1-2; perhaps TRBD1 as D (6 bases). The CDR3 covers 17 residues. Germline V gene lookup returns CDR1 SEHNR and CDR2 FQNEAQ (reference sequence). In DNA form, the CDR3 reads TGTGCCAGCAGTCAACTCAATCCGGGGGCTACTAACTATGGCTGCACCTTC. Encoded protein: CASSQLNPGATNYGCTF.

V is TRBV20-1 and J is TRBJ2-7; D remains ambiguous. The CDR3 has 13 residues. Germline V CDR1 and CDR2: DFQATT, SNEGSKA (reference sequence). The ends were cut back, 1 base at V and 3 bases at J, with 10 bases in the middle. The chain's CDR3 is CSARGHQGYEQYF. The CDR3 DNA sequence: TGCAGTGCTAGAGGACACCAAGGCTACGAGCAGTACTTC.

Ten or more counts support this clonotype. CDR3 residues: CASSEDLNGYTF. The CDR3, as DNA: TGTGCCAGCAGTGAGGACTTAAATGGCTACACCTTC. The chain recombines TRBV28 with TRBJ1-2; no firm D call. Germline V gene lookup returns CDR1 MDHEN and CDR2 SYDVKM. The V and J ends lost 5 bases and 6 bases respectively, with 10 bases between them. CDR3 length: 12 amino acids.

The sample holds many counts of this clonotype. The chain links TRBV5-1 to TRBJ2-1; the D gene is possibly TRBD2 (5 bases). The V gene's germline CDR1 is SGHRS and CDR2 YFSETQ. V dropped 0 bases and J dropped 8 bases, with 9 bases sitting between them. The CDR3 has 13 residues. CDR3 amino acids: CASSLELAHEQFF. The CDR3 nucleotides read TGCGCCAGCAGCTTGGAGCTAGCCCATGAGCAGTTCTTC.

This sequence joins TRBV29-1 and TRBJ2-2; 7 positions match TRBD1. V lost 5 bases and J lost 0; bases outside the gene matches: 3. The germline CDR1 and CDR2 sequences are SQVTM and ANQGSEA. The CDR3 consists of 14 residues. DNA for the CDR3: TGCAGCGTTAGGGGGCAAACGAACACCGGGGAGCTGTTTTTT. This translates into CSVRGQTNTGELFF.

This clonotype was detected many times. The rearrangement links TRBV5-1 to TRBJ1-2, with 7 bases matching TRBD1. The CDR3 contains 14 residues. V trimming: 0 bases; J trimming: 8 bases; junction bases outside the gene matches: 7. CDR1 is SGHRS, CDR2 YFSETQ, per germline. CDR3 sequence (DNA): TGCGCCAGCAGCTTGGGACAGGGTAGGGACGGCTACACCTTC. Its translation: CASSLGQGRDGYTF.

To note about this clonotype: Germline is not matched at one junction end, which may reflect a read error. The CDR3 DNA sequence: TGCGCCAGCAGACCCGGGACTAGCGGGAGCAGACTCAATGAGCAGTTCTTC. Translation gives CASRPGTSGSRLNEQFF. The chain combines TRBV5-5 with TRBJ2-1, with TRBD2 matching 14 bases. CDR1 is SGHKS and CDR2 is YYEKEE in the germline V gene (reference sequence). The CDR3 contains 17 residues.

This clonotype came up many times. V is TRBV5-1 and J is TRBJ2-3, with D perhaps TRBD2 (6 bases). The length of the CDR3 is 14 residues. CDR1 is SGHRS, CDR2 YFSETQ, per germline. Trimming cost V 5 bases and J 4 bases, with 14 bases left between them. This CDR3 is CASRFTGTADTQYF. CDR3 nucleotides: TGCGCCAGCAGATTTACCGGGACTGCAGATACGCAGTATTTT. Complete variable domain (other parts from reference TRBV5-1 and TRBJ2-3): KAGVTQTPRYLIKTRGQQVTLSCSPISGHRSVSWYQQTPGQGLQFLFEYFSETQRNKGNFPGRFSGRQFSNSRSEMNVSTLELGDSALYLCASRFTGTADTQYFGPGTRLTVL.

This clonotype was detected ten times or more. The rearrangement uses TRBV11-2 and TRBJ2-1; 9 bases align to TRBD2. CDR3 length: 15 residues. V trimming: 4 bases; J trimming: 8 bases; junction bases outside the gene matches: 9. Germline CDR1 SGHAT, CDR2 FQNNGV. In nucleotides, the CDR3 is TGTGCCAGCAGCTCAAGGGGACTAGCTAATGATGAGCAGTTCTTC. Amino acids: CASSSRGLANDEQFF.

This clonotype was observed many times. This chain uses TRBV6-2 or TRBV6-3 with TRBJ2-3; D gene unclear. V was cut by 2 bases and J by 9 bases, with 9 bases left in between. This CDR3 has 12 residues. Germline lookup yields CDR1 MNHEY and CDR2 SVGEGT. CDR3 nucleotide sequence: TGTGCCAGCAGTTACCGGCTGGGGACGCAGTATTTT. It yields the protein CASSYRLGTQYF.

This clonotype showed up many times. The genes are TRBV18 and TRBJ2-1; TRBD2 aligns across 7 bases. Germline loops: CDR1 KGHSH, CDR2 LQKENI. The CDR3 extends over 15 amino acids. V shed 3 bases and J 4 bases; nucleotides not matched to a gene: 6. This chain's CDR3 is CASSPSGAGYNEQFF. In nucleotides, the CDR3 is TGTGCCAGCTCACCCTCCGGAGCGGGGTACAATGAGCAGTTCTTC.

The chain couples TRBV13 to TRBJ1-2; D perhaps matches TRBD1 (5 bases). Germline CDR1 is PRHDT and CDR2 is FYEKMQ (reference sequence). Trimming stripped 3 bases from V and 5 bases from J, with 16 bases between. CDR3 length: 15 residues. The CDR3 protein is CASSFQRQPVYGYTF. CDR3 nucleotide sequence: TGTGCCAGCAGCTTTCAGAGACAGCCAGTGTATGGCTACACCTTC.

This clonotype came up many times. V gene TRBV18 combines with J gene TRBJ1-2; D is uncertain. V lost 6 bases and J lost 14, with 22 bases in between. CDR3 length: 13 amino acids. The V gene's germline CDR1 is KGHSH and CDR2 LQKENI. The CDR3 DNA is TGTGCCAGCTCTCTACCACTCCCCCGGGCCCCAACCTTC. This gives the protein CASSLPLPRAPTF. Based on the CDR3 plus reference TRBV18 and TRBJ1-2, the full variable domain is NAGVMQNPRHLVRRRGQEARLRCSPMKGHSHVYWYRQLPEEGLKFMVYLQKENIIDESGMPKERFSAEFPKEGPSILRIQQVVRGDSAAYFCASSLPLPRAPTFGSGTRLTVV.

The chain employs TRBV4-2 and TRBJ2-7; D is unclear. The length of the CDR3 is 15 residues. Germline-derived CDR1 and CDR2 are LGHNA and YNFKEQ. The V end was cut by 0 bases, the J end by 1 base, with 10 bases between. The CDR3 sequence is CASSQETLRSYEQYF. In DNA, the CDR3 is TGTGCCAGCAGCCAAGAGACGCTGAGGTCCTACGAGCAGTACTTC.

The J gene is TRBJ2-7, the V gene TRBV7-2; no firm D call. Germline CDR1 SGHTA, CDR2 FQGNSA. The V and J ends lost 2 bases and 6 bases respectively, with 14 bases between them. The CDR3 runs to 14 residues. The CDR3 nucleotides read TGTGCCAGCAGCTTATTTGAAGTGGCAGCCGAGCAGTACTTC. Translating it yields CASSLFEVAAEQYF.

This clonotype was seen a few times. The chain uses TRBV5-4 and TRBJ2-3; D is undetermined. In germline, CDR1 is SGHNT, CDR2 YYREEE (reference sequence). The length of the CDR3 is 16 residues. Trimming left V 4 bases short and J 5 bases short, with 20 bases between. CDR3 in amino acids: CASSTWTKHSEDTQYF. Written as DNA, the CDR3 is TGTGCCAGCAGCACATGGACGAAACACTCGGAAGATACGCAGTATTTT.

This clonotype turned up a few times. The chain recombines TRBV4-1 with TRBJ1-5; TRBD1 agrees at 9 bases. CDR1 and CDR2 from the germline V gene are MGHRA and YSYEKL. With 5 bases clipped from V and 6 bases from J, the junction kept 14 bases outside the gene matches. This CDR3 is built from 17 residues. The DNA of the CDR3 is TGCGCCAGCAGCGTTACAGGGGGCGCCGGGGTTAGTCAGCCCCAGCATTTT. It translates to CASSVTGGAGVSQPQHF.

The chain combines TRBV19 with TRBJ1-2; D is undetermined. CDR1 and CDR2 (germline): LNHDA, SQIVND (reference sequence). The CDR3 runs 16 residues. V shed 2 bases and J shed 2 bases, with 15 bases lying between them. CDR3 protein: CASSITGSPRNYGYTF. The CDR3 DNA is TGTGCCAGTAGTATAACGGGGAGCCCTCGGAACTATGGCTACACCTTC.

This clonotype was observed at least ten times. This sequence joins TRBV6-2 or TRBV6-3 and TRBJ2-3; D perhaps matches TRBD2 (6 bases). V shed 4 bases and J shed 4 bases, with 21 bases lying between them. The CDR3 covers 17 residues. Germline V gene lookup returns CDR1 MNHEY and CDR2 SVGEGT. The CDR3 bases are TGTGCCAGCAGTTCCCCTCCGAGGAGGGAGAAAGCAGATACGCAGTATTTT. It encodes CASSSPPRREKADTQYF.

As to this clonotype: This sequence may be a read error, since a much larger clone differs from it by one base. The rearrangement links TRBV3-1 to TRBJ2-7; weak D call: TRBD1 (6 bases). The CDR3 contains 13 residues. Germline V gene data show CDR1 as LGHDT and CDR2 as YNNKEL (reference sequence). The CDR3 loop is CASRPPTGYAQYF. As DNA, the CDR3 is TGTGCCAGCAGACCTCCGACAGGCTACGCGCAGTACTTC.

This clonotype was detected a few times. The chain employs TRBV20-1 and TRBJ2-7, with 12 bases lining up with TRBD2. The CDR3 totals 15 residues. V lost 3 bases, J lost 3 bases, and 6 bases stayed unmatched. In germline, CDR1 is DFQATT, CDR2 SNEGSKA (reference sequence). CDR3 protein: CSASSGLAGYYEQYF. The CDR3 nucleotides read TGCAGTGCTAGTTCTGGACTAGCGGGATACTACGAGCAGTACTTC.

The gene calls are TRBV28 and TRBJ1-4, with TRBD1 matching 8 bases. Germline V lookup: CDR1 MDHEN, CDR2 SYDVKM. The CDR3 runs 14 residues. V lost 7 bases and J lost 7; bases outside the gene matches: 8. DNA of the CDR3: TGTGCCAGCACCGTCAGGGGGCAGGTTGAAAAACTGTTTTTT. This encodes CASTVRGQVEKLFF. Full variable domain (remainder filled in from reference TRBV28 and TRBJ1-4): DVKVTQSSRYLVKRTGEKVFLECVQDMDHENMFWYRQDPGLGLRLIYFSYDVKMKEKGDIPEGYSVSREKKERFSLILESASTNQTSMYLCASTVRGQVEKLFFGSGTQLSVL.

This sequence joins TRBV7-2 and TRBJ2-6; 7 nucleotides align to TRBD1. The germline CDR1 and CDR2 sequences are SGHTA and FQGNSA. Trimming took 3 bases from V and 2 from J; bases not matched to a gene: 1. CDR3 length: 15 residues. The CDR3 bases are TGTGCCAGCAGCTTTCAGGGGGCTGGGGCCAACGTCCTGACTTTC. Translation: CASSFQGAGANVLTF.

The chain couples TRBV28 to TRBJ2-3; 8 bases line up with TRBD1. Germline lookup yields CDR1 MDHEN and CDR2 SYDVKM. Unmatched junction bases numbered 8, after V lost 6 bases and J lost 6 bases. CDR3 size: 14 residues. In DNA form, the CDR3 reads TGTGCCAGCAGCAATGACAGGGGTAGGGATACGCAGTATTTT. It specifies CASSNDRGRDTQYF. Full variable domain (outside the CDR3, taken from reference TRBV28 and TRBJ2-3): DVKVTQSSRYLVKRTGEKVFLECVQDMDHENMFWYRQDPGLGLRLIYFSYDVKMKEKGDIPEGYSVSREKKERFSLILESASTNQTSMYLCASSNDRGRDTQYFGPGTRLTVL.

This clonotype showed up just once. CDR3 protein: CASSYRRSPLHF. The CDR3 nucleotides read TGTGCCAGCAGTTACCGCCGTTCACCCCTCCACTTT. The chain has TRBV6-5 and TRBJ1-6; no firm D call. The CDR3 length is 12 residues. The V gene lost 2 bases and the J gene lost 9 bases, with 5 bases spanning the gap. Germline V CDR1 and CDR2: MNHEY, SVGAGI.

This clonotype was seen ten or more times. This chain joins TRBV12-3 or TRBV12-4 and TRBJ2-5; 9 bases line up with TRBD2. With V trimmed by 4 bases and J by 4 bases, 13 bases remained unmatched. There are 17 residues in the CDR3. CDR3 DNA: TGTGCCAGCAGTTCCAGCTATAGCGGGAGAGGTCGAGAGACCCAGTACTTC. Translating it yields CASSSSYSGRGRETQYF.

The CDR3 nucleotides read TGTGCCAGCAGCCCAACTCAGGCTGGAAACACCATATATTTT. This sequence encodes CASSPTQAGNTIYF. This chain connects TRBV9 to TRBJ1-3, with no clear D. The CDR3 runs 14 residues. In germline, CDR1 is SGDLS, CDR2 YYNGEE. V was trimmed by 4 bases and J by 2 bases, leaving 10 bases between them.